This TCR beta chain derives from a study of patients and donors after allogeneic stem cell transplantation. The CDR3 has 13 residues. Trimming stripped 9 bases from V and 0 bases from J, with 9 bases between. The germline V gene encodes CDR1 SEHNR and CDR2 FQNEAQ (reference sequence). Via MiXCR, TCRdb re-called the RT-PCR reads, giving one row per CDR3 protein. The sample shows a few hundred thousand distinct CDR3 sequences, around 41% of them seen only once. What was sequenced was blood, either unsorted or a sorted T cell fraction (not recorded which). The chain is built from TRBV7-9 and TRBJ1-3, with D perhaps TRBD1 (6 bases). This clonotype originated in a human donor who was either an allogeneic HSCT recipient or a stem cell or donor lymphocyte infusion donor (not recorded which). It is not recorded whose cells these are; they may come from a transplant donor. CDR3 sequence reads: CARTGDSGNTIYF. The CDR3 DNA is TGTGCCAGGACAGGCGACTCTGGAAACACCATATATTTT.